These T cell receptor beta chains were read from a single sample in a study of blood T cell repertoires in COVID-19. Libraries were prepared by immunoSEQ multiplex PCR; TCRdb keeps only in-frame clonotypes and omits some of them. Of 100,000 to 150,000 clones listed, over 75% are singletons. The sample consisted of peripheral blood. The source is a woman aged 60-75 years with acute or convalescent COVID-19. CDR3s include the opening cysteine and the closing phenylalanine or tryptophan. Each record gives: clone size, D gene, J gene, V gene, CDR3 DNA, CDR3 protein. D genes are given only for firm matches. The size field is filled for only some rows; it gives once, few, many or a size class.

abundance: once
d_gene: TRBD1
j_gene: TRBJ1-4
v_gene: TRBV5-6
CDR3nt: TGTGCCAGCAGCGCCCCCGGGACAGGGGGCGCGGGTAATGAAAAACTGTTTTTT
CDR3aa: CASSAPGTGGAGNEKLFF

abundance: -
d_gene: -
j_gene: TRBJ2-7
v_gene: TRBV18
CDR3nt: TGTGCCAGCTCACCAGGGGGACTTCGCTACGAGCAGTACTTC
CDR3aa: CASSPGGLRYEQYF

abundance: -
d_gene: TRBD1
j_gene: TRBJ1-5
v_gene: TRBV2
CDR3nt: TGTGCCAGCCGTACAGGGGGCGAAGGACAGCCCCAGCATTTT
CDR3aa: CASRTGGEGQPQHF

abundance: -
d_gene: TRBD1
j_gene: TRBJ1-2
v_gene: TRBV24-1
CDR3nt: TGTGCCACCAGTGACACAGGGGCCTACACCTTC
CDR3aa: CATSDTGAYTF

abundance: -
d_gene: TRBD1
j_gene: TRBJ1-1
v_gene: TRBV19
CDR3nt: TGTGCCAGTGGCAAGGGGGCATCGGACACTGAAGCTTTCTTT
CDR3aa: CASGKGASDTEAFF

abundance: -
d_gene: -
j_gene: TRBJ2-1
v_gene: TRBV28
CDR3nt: TGTGCCAGCAGTGCCTACACGGGTCACAATGAGCAGTTCTTC
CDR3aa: CASSAYTGHNEQFF

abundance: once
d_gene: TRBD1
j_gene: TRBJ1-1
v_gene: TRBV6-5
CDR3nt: TGTGCCAGCAGTTACCGGACAGGGTCTGAAGCTTTCTTT
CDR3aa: CASSYRTGSEAFF

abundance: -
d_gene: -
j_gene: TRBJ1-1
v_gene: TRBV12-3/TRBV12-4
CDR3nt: TGTGCCAGCAGCTTGGGAGCGAACACTGAAGCTTTCTTT
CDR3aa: CASSLGANTEAFF

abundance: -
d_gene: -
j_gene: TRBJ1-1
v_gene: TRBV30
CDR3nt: TGTGCCTGGAGGCGAGGGACTGAAGCTTTCTTT
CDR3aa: CAWRRGTEAFF

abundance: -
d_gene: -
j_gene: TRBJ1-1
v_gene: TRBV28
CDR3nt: TGTGCCAGCAGTCCGGTAATGAACACTGAAGCTTTCTTT
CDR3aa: CASSPVMNTEAFF

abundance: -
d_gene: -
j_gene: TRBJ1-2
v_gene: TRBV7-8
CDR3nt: TGTGCCAGCACCGCGTATTATGGCTACACCTTC
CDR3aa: CASTAYYGYTF

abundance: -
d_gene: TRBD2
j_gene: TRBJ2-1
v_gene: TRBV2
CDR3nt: TGTGCCAGCATCCGAGCGGGAGGAGGCGAGCAGTTCTTC
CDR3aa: CASIRAGGGEQFF

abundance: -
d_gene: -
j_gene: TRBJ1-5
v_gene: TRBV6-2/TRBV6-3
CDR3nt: TGTGCCAGCAGTTTGGGCAGGAGCAATCAGCCCCAGCATTTT
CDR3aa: CASSLGRSNQPQHF

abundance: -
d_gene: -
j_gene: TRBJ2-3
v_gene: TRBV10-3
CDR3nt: TGTGCCATCACAGACAGTCCCACAGATACGCAGTATTTT
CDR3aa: CAITDSPTDTQYF

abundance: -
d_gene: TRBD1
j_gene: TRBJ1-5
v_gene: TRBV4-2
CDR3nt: TGTGCCAGCAGTCTCGACAGGGGGCTCTATCAGCCCCAGCATTTT
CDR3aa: CASSLDRGLYQPQHF

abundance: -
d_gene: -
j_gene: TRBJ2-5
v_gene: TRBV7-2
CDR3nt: TGTGCCAGCAGCTTAGAAGGGGGTGTCAGGGAGACCCAGTACTTC
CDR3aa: CASSLEGGVRETQYF

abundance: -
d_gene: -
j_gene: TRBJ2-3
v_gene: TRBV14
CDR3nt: TGTGCCAGCAGCGTGGGGGGGCTCGGTACAAATACGCAGTATTTT
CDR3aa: CASSVGGLGTNTQYF

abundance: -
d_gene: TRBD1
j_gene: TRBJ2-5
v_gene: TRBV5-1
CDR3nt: TGCGCCAGCAGCTTGGCCGGGGACAGGGTAGAGACCCAGTACTTC
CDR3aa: CASSLAGDRVETQYF

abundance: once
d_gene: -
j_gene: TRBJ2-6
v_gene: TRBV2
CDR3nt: TGTGCCAGCAGGCACCGACTTGTTCTATCTGGGGCCAACGTCCTGACTTTC
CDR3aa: CASRHRLVLSGANVLTF

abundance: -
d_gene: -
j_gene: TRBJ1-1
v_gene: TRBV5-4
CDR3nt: TGTGCCAGCAGCTTGGGGCAGGGATTGAGCACTGAAGCTTTCTTT
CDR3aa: CASSLGQGLSTEAFF

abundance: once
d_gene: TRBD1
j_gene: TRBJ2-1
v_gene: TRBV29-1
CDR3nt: TGCAGCGTTGAGGCTGGGACAGCCCGCAATGAGCAGTTCTTC
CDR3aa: CSVEAGTARNEQFF

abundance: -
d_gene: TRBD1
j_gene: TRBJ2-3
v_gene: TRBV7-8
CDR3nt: TGTGCCAGCAGACTCGGGACAGCTTACACAGATACGCAGTATTTT
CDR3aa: CASRLGTAYTDTQYF

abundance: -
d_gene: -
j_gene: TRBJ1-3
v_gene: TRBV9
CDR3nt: TGTGCCAGCAGCGTAGTCCACTCTGGAAACACCATATATTTT
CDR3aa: CASSVVHSGNTIYF

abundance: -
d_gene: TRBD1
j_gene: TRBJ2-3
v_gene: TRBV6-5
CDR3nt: TGTGCCAGCAGTACGACAGGGAATACGCAGTATTTT
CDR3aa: CASSTTGNTQYF

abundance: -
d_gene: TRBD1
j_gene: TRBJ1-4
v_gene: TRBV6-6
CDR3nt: TGTGCCAGCAGTGCCGGGACAGCTTATCGTGAAAAACTGTTTTTT
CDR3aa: CASSAGTAYREKLFF

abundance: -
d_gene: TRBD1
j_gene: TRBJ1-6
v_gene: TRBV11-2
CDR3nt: TGTGCCAGCAGCTTATGGGGGCAGGGGGCAGTGAGTTCACCCCTCCACTTT
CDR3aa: CASSLWGQGAVSSPLHF

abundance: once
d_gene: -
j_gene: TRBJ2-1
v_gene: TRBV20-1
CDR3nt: TGCAGTGCTAGTTGGCGGAGGAGCTCCTACAATGAGCAGTTCTTC
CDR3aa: CSASWRRSSYNEQFF

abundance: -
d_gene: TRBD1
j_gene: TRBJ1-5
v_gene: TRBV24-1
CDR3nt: TGTGCCACCAGTGACTCTAGGACAGGGGGTAATCAGCCCCAGCATTTT
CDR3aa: CATSDSRTGGNQPQHF

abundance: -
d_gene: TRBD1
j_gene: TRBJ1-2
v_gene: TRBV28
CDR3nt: TGTGCCAGCAGTCGTGGACAGGGAAAATATGGCTACACCTTC
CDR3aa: CASSRGQGKYGYTF

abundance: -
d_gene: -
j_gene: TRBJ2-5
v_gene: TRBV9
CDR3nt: TGTGCCAGCAGCGTAGAGTCAGGGAGGACCGAGACCCAGTACTTC
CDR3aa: CASSVESGRTETQYF

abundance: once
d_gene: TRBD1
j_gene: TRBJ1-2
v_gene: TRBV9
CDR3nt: TGTGCCAGCAGCTCCCCTAGGGGGCCGAGCTATGGCTACACCTTC
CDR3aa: CASSSPRGPSYGYTF

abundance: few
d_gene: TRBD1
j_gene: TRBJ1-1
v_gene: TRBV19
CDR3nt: TGTGCCAGTAGTACTAGACAGGGGGGGAATGAAGCTTTCTTT
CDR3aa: CASSTRQGGNEAFF

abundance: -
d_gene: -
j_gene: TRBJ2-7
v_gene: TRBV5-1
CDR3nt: TGCGCCAGCAGCCCTCGGGGTAGCGGCAACGAGCAGTACTTC
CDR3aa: CASSPRGSGNEQYF

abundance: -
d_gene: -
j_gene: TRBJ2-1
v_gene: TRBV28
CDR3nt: TGTGCCAGCAGTCCCTCTCCCGGGACACCCTACAATGAGCAGTTCTTC
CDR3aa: CASSPSPGTPYNEQFF

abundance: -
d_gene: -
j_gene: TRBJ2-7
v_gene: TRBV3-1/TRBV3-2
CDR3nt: TGTGCCAGCAGCCAAGTAGACCACGGGGAGCAGTACTTC
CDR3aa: CASSQVDHGEQYF

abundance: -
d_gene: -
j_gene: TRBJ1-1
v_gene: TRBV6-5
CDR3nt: TGTGCCAGCAGTTATTCGAGCGGGGGTGTCACTGAAGCTTTCTTT
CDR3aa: CASSYSSGGVTEAFF

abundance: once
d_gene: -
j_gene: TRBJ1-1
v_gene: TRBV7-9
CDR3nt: TGTGCCAGCAGCCGATCCGCGGGAGACCTTGAAGCTTTCTTT
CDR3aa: CASSRSAGDLEAFF

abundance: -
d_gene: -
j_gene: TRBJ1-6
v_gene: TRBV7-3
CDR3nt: TGTGCCAGCAGCTTGGCGGGGGGTAGGGAGTCACCCCTCCACTTT
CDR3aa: CASSLAGGRESPLHF

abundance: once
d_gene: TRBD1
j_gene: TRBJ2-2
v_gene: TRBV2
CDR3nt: TGTGCCAGCAGTAGGGACAGCGGGGAGCTGTTTTTT
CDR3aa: CASSRDSGELFF

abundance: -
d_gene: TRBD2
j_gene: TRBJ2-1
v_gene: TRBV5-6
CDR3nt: TGTGCCAGCAGCTTGGATAGGACTAGCGGGAAATGGGGGAATGAGCAGTTCTTC
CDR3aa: CASSLDRTSGKWGNEQFF

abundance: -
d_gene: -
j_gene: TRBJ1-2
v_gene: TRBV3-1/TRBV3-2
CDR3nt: TGTGCCAGCAGCCAAGGACCAGGGTCAGTAATCTATGGCTACACCTTC
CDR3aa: CASSQGPGSVIYGYTF

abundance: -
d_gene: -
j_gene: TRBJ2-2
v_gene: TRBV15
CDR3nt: TGTGCCACCAGCAGAGGGGGGGCGAACACCGGGGAGCTGTTTTTT
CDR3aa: CATSRGGANTGELFF

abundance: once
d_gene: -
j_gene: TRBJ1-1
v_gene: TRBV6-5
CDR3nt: TGTGCCAGCACTTCGGAAGGGGGAGAAGCTTTCTTT
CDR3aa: CASTSEGGEAFF

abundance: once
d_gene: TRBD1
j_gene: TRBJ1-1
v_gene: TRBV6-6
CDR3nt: TGTGCCAGCATAAGGGACAGCTTGAACACTGAAGCTTTCTTT
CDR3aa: CASIRDSLNTEAFF

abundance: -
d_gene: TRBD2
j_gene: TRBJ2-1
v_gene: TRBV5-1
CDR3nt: TGCGCCAGCAGCCTGGTTAGGACTAGCGGAGGGGGGAATGAGCAGTTCTTC
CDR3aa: CASSLVRTSGGGNEQFF

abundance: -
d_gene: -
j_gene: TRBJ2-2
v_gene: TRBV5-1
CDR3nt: TGCGCCAGCCGACTAGACGACGCCGGGGAGCTGTTTTTT
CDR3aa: CASRLDDAGELFF

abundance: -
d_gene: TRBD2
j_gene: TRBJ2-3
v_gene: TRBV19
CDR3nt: TGTGCCAGTAGTCTCGGGACTAGCGGGACCACAGATACGCAGTATTTT
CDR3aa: CASSLGTSGTTDTQYF

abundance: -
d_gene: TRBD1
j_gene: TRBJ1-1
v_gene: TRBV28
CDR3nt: TGTGCCAGCAGTTCGGGACAGGGAGGAGGTGCCCGCTCAGAAGCTTTCTTT
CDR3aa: CASSSGQGGGARSEAFF

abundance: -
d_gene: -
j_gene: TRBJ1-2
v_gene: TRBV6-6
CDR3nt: TGTGCCAGCTACAGTTACAATGGCTACACCTTC
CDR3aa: CASYSYNGYTF

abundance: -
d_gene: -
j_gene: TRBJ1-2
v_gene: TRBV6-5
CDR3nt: TGTGCCAGCAGGAGGGTCGGCAACTATGGCTACACCTTC
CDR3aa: CASRRVGNYGYTF

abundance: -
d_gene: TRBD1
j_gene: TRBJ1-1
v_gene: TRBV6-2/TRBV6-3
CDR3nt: TGTGCCAGCAGTTACTCGATCACAGGGGGCACGCCTGAAGCTTTCTTT
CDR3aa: CASSYSITGGTPEAFF

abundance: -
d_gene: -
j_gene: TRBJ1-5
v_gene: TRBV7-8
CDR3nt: TGTGCCAGCAGCTCCACGATCGACAGCAGCAATCAGCCCCAGCATTTT
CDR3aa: CASSSTIDSSNQPQHF

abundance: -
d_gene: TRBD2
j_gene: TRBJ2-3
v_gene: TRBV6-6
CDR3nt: TGTGCCAGCAGCTTCGGACTAGCGGGAGGAATAGATACGCAGTATTTT
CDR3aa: CASSFGLAGGIDTQYF

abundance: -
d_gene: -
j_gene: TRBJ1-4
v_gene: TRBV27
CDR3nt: TGTGCCAGCAGTTTGTACCTCAGTGAAAAACTGTTTTTT
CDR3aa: CASSLYLSEKLFF

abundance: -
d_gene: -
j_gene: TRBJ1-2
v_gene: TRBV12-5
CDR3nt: TGTGCTAGTGGTTTGGTACTGGGAAGCCGAGCAGGGGGCTACACCTTC
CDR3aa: CASGLVLGSRAGGYTF

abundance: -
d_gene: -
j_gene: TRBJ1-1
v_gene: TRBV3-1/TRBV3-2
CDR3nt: TGTGCCAGCAGCCCTTTTGAGGGAAACACTGAAGCTTTCTTT
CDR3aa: CASSPFEGNTEAFF

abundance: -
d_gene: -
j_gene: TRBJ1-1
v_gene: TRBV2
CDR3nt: TGTGCCAGCAGTGAGGGGGGTACCACTGAAGCTTTCTTT
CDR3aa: CASSEGGTTEAFF

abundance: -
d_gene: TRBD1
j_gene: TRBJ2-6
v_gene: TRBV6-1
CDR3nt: TGTGCCAGCAGTGAAGCGGACAGGGGACCGTCTGGGGCCAACGTCCTGACTTTC
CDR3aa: CASSEADRGPSGANVLTF

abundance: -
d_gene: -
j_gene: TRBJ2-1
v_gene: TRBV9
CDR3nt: TGTGCCAGCAGCGTAGGTTCGGAGTCGAATGAGCAGTTCTTC
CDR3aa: CASSVGSESNEQFF

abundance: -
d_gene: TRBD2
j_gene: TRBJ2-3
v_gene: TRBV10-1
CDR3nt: TGCGCCAGTTCTAGCGGGAGCACAGATACGCAGTATTTT
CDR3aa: CASSSGSTDTQYF